This record covers a single T cell receptor (beta chain). This record belongs to a study of blood T cell repertoires in COVID-19. Trimming at V came to 6 bases and at J to 3 bases, leaving 11 bases not matched to a gene. The length of the CDR3 is 16 residues. The V gene's germline CDR1 is MNHEY and CDR2 SMNVEV (reference sequence). Methods used by the authors: From reference gene primer amplification, estimates of nucleated cell counts were derived. The data were produced by immunoSEQ multiplex PCR, yet TCRdb's version contains in-frame clones alone and is incomplete. Clone size and the V and J calls come from that table; the DNA yielded D and trimming. This sample carries about 400,000 clones, approximately 90% of them seen once, and the ten largest clones take under 2%.

The sequenced material came from PBMCs or T cells enriched from blood (not recorded which). The J gene is TRBJ1-5, the V gene TRBV27, with TRBD1 matching over 7 bases. The clonotype originates from a woman in her late teens or twenties with acute COVID-19. The CDR3: CASSQDQGQFNQPQHF. CDR3 in DNA: TGTGCCAGCAGCCAAGACCAGGGACAGTTCAATCAGCCCCAGCATTTT.